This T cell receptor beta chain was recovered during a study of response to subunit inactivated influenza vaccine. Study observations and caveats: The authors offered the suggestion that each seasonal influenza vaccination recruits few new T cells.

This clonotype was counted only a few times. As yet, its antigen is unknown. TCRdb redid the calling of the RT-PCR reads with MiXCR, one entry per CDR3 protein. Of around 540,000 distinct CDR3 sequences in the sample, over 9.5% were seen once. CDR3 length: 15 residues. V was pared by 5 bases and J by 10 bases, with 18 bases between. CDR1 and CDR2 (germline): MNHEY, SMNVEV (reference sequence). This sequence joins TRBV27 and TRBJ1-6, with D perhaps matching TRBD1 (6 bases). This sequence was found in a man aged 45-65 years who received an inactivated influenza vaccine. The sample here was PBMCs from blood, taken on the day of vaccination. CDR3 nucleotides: TGTGCCAGCAGTCCCCTGGACAGACGAGGCTCACCCCTCCACTTT. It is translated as CASSPLDRRGSPLHF.